Following are 4 T cell receptor beta chains from one sample sequenced in a study of patients and donors after allogeneic stem cell transplantation. TCRdb reprocessed the RT-PCR reads with MiXCR, giving one entry per CDR3 protein. Of 70,000 or so distinct CDR3 sequences listed, around a quarter were seen once; the top ten hold around a quarter. Sequenced material: blood, either unsorted or a sorted T cell fraction (not recorded which). The receptor source for this set is a human donor who was either an allogeneic HSCT recipient or a stem cell or donor lymphocyte infusion donor (not recorded which). It is not recorded whose cells these are; they may come from a transplant donor.

This clonotype was found many times. The gene calls are TRBV12-3 or TRBV12-4 and TRBJ1-4, with D tentatively TRBD1 (5 bases). Between the trimmed V and J ends, which lost 7 bases and 7 bases, there was a span of 16 bases. This CDR3 comprises 14 residues. The CDR3 loop reads CASIRGGVGEKLFF. The CDR3 DNA reads TGTGCCAGCATCCGGGGGGGGGTTGGTGAAAAACTGTTTTTT.

This chain uses TRBV5-1 with TRBJ1-2; possibly TRBD1 for D (5 bases). Between the trimmed V and J ends, which lost 4 bases and 5 bases, there was a span of 12 bases. The CDR3 length is 13 residues. Germline-derived CDR1 and CDR2 are SGHRS and YFSETQ. CDR3: CASSPGTIYGYTF. CDR3 DNA sequence: TGCGCCAGCAGCCCGGGGACGATTTATGGCTACACCTTC.

The chain is built from TRBV7-3 and TRBJ1-1; no clear D. CDR3 length: 13 amino acids. Trimming cost V 3 bases and J 3 bases, with 8 bases left between them. Germline CDR1 and CDR2: SGHTA and FQGTGA. The CDR3 DNA reads TGTGCCAGCAGCTTTGGGTCGGACACTGAAGCTTTCTTT. It codes for CASSFGSDTEAFF.

The chain has TRBV29-1 and TRBJ2-3; the match to TRBD1 covers 10 bases. Germline CDR1 reads SQVTM; CDR2 reads ANQGSEA. There are 13 residues in the CDR3. Unmatched junction bases numbered 3, after V lost 5 bases and J lost 4 bases. The CDR3 is CSVMTGGADTQYF. CDR3 bases: TGCAGCGTTATGACAGGGGGCGCAGATACGCAGTATTTT.